This T cell receptor (beta chain) was sequenced for a study of beta chain features in type 1 diabetes (dated by TCRdb to between 2018 and 2020). Study-wide context: Mean age, gender distribution, total cell number and subset yield did not differ between patients and healthy donors. A total of roughly 98,000,000 sorted cells were examined across all samples, and a strong correlation was observed between cell number per subset and RNA yield. In the study, TCRB repertoires of sorted circulating CD4+ T cell subsets from recently diagnosed type 1 diabetes patients were compared with those of matched healthy donors. Whereas all 30 or so donors provided naive and central memory subsets, regulatory and stem cell-like memory subsets were isolated from just 8 patients and roughly 8 healthy donors. The full study reports these points: Shorter templates might be favored by PCR, yet because patient and control samples were amplified and corrected together, any such skew would affect both groups equally. A moderate but significant shortening of TCRB CDR3 length was observed in type 1 diabetes patients in all four CD4+ subsets. HLA sub-analyses involved small numbers of individuals, so any influence of HLA type on TCRB rearrangement remained unresolved. At VDJ recombination sites, patients with type 1 diabetes made fewer insertions and deleted more nucleotides, a pattern implying thymic rearrangement abnormalities. Naive, central memory and regulatory TCRB repertoires appeared to be more alike among patients than among healthy donors. Sequencing cDNA rather than genomic DNA could over-represent highly expressing activated cells, although activation and CD3 levels did not differ between groups.

Note on this clone: The antigen it recognizes is unknown. One junction end does not reproduce the germline sequence, and a read error may be involved.

A single peripheral blood draw of roughly 0.11 L on average was collected from each donor into heparinised tubes. Using a panel that included CD45RO, CCR7, CD25, CD127, CD95 and CD27, naive, central memory, regulatory and stem cell-like memory CD4+ T cells were sorted on a BD FACSAria II. Every sorted population had a purity above 95%. PBMCs were isolated immediately by Lymphoprep density gradient centrifugation and stained directly without culture. To minimize batch effects, samples were stained and sorted in pairs, one healthy donor with one patient per experiment. There are 15 amino acids in the CDR3, from cysteine to phenylalanine inclusive. The kept DNA is CDR3 alone, 45 bases in frame from the first base. CDR1 and CDR2, looked up from the germline V gene (reference sequence), are SSHAT and FNYEAQ. The High Capacity cDNA Reverse Transcription Kit was used to reverse transcribe all of the isolated RNA, meaning that expressed TCRB transcripts were what got sequenced. Deep immunoSEQ sequencing was applied to naive, central memory and regulatory T cell samples, giving an average of roughly 3.3 million total reads per sample. Sorted cells were lysed in RLT buffer, and RNA was extracted using DNase-treated RNeasy Micro or Mini kits according to cell number. To prevent cross-contamination, every cell subset was processed on its own, while patient and healthy donor samples were processed together. The immunoSEQ multiplex PCR was used to amplify TCRB sequences from cDNA, yielding 87-bp fragments that span the CDR3 region. Sequencing of the amplicons was performed on the Illumina HiSeq platform. The original pipeline was this. PCR bias was computationally corrected using synthetic template baselines, reads within Hamming distance 2 were collapsed, and singletons that could not be merged were discarded. By aligning reads against IMGT, V, D and J genes, CDR3 length, and insertions or deletions at six rearrangement sites were assigned. Within each subset, clonotype counts were normalized to sorted cell number, after which true diversity and Gini coefficients were computed with the tcR R package. The overlap coefficient, calculated on TCRB nucleotide sequences, was used to measure repertoire sharing. As a proxy for the pre-selection repertoire, out-of-frame TCRB sequences from naive cells were analyzed. The table was pulled from immuneACCESS by TCRdb, which kept in-frame rearrangements only. Such tables lose some clones; where checked, under half of the loss comes from unresolved V genes, and the rest has no known cause. That table gives V, J and clone size, and the DNA gave D and trimming. This sample comprises 600,000 to 700,000 clones, around 11% of them detected only once. Approximately 0.11% of the sample lies in the top ten.

The sequence joins TRBV7-7 to TRBJ2-2; a tentative D match to TRBD1 spans 6 bases. This clonotype was obtained from a man aged 25 to 45 with type 1 diabetes. The specimen was naive CD4+ T cells from blood. The cell subset or site tag for this specimen amounts to: true naive CD4+ T cells. The DNA reads as follows: TGTGCTAGCAGCCCAAGGGGGTGGAACACCGGGGAGCTGTTTTTT. This encodes CASSPRGWNTGELFF.